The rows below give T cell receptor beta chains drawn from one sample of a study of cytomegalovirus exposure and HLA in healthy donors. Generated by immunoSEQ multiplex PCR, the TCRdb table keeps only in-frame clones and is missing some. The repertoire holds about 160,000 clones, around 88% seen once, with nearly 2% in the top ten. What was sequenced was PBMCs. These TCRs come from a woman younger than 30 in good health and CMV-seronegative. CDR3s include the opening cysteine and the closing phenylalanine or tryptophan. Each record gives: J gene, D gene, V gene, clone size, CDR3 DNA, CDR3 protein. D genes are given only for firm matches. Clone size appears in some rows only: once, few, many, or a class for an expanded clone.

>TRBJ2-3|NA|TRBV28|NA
TGTGCCAGCAGAAATGGACATATTAGCACAGATACGCAGTATTTT
CASRNGHISTDTQYF
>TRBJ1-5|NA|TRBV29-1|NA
TGCAGCGTTGAAGATGGAGATCAGCCCCAGCATTTT
CSVEDGDQPQHF
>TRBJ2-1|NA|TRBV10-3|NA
TGTGCCATCAGTGAAATTCCCGACAATGAGCAGTTCTTC
CAISEIPDNEQFF
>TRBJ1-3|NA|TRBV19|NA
TGTGCCAGTACCACTCCACGCTCTGGAAACACCATATATTTT
CASTTPRSGNTIYF
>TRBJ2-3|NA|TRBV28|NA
TGTGCCAGCAGTTTATTCCGGCGGCGAGATACGCAGTATTTT
CASSLFRRRDTQYF
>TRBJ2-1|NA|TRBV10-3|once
TGTGCCATCAGTGTCGGGGGGCCGGCTGAGCAGTTCTTC
CAISVGGPAEQFF
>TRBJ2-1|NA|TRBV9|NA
TGTGCCAGCAGCAGGGGGAATGAGCAGTTCTTC
CASSRGNEQFF
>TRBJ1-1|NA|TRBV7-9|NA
TGTGCCAGCCAGGTTAACACTGAAGCTTTCTTT
CASQVNTEAFF
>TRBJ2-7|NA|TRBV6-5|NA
TGTGCCAGCAGCTCCACCACAGGGTTCGCCTACGAGCAGTACTTC
CASSSTTGFAYEQYF
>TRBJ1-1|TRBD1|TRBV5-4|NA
TGTGCCAGCAGCTCGCTGGACAGGGCGATTGAAGCTTTCTTT
CASSSLDRAIEAFF
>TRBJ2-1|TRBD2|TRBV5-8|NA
TGTGCCAGCAGGGGACTAGCGGGAGGTCCCCACAATGAGCAGTTCTTC
CASRGLAGGPHNEQFF